Sequencing of this T cell receptor beta chain was carried out in a study of early T cells in non-severe SARS-CoV-2 infection. On the study more broadly: Investigators sequenced bulk RNA drawn from unsorted whole blood, and chains remained unpaired. Whole-study results and caveats: Database matching using VDJdb favored anti-spike CD8 responses, with private and CD4 specificities left missing.

V lost 11 bases and J lost 2, with 9 bases in between. This CDR3 has 11 amino acids. Looked up from germline, CDR1 is SEHNR and CDR2 is FQNEAQ (reference sequence). Separate cDNA molecules each had unique molecular identifiers attached to them. TCRdb ran MiXCR on the 5' RACE reads and lists one entry per CDR3 protein. The sample consists of around 50,000 distinct CDR3 sequences, 11% of them appearing once. Details on this clonotype: What it binds is unknown.

This clonotype was sampled from an adult who was a healthcare worker with PCR-confirmed SARS-CoV-2 infection or an uninfected control (not recorded which). The sample comprised whole blood. The chain employs TRBV7-9 and TRBJ2-5, with a weak D call TRBD2 (6 bases). The chain's CDR3 is CAGGTQETQYF. Here the CDR3 DNA reads TGTGCCGGCGGGACTCAAGAGACCCAGTACTTC.